This TCR beta chain was retrieved from a study of blood T cell repertoires in COVID-19. V lost 4 bases to trimming and J lost 8 bases; unmatched junction nucleotides: 5. The V gene's germline CDR1 is MNHEY and CDR2 SVGEGT. There are 13 residues in the CDR3. Followed over time, Seattle patients had been enrolled while infection was active. The protocol was immunoSEQ multiplex PCR, while the TCRdb copy is restricted to in-frame clones and leaves out a portion. The repertoire has 310,000 or so clones, roughly 87% of them found once; the top ten carry more than 7.5%. The source is a young man with COVID-19, enrolled during active disease. Sequencing was carried out using peripheral blood. The V gene is TRBV6-2 or TRBV6-3, the J gene TRBJ1-2, with 9 bases that match TRBD1. The CDR3 sequence: CASSWTGASGYTF. CDR3 nucleotide sequence: TGTGCCAGCAGTTGGACAGGGGCGTCCGGCTACACCTTC.